This TCR beta chain was retrieved from a study of blood T cell repertoires in COVID-19. Overall study context: The United States, Italy and Spain supplied acute and convalescent COVID-19 samples.

Sequenced by immunoSEQ multiplex PCR; TCRdb stores in-frame clones only, minus some. Altogether around 300,000 clones are present, 65% to 85% being singletons, with the ten largest covering 3%. The V end was cut by 4 bases, the J end by 0 bases, with 12 bases between. Germline CDR1 and CDR2: LGHDT and YNNKEL (reference sequence). The CDR3 totals 15 residues. The rearrangement joins TRBV3-1 (or the pseudogene TRBV3-2) to TRBJ1-1; the D gene is possibly TRBD1 (6 bases). The specimen sequenced was peripheral blood. The TCR sequence derives from a man aged 30 to 39 with active or convalescent COVID-19. The CDR3 protein is CASSRQGTVNTEAFF. The CDR3 nucleotides are TGTGCCAGCAGCCGGCAGGGGACGGTGAACACTGAAGCTTTCTTT.